Listed below are T cell receptor beta chains from one sample, sequenced in a study of identical twins. A single record per CDR3 protein comes from TCRdb applying MiXCR to the 5' RACE reads. The table records about 240,000 distinct CDR3 sequences, 6% to 8.5% of them present only once. These data are also associated with another study on yellow fever vaccine responses in identical twins.

The sequencing input was CD8+ T cells sorted from blood. The origin of the receptors is a woman younger than 35 in good health. CDR3s include the opening cysteine and the closing phenylalanine or tryptophan. Fields, in order: D gene, clone size, J gene, V gene, CDR3 protein, CDR3 DNA. A D gene is named only where the DNA matches it firmly. A row's size may be missing; if present it is once, few, many or a size class.

>NA|few|TRBJ2-1|TRBV7-9
CASSPAGAYYNEQFF
TGTGCCAGCAGCCCTGCCGGGGCCTACTACAATGAGCAGTTCTTC
>TRBD1|NA|TRBJ2-7|TRBV2
CASSDRQGRGYEQYF
TGTGCCAGCAGTGATAGACAGGGTAGGGGCTACGAGCAGTACTTC
>NA|few|TRBJ2-1|TRBV20-1
CSAEDLVQFF
TGCAGTGCAGAGGACCTCGTTCAGTTCTTC
>NA|many|TRBJ2-1|TRBV28
CASSSHWGEEGNEQFF
TGTGCCAGCAGTTCCCACTGGGGGGAGGAGGGCAATGAGCAGTTCTTC
>NA|many|TRBJ1-5|TRBV12-3/TRBV12-4
CASMAIGGQPQHF
TGTGCCAGCATGGCTATAGGAGGTCAGCCCCAGCATTTT
>NA|NA|TRBJ2-1|TRBV13
CASSLPRKFNEQFF
TGTGCCAGCAGCCTACCGAGAAAATTCAATGAGCAGTTCTTC
>NA|few|TRBJ2-3|TRBV3-1
CASSRTPSTDTQYF
TGTGCCAGCAGCCGGACCCCGAGCACAGATACGCAGTATTTT
>NA|few|TRBJ2-2|TRBV10-3
CAISEPHGRGRDTGELFF
TGTGCCATCAGTGAGCCACACGGTCGGGGTCGAGACACCGGGGAGCTGTTTTTT
>NA|many|TRBJ2-5|TRBV6-1
CATARRPRLEETQYF
TGTGCCACAGCCCGGAGGCCACGACTAGAAGAGACCCAGTACTTC
>TRBD2|many|TRBJ2-7|TRBV29-1
CSVAYSGRGYEQYF
TGCAGCGTTGCTTATAGCGGGAGAGGCTACGAGCAGTACTTC
>NA|NA|TRBJ2-7|TRBV28
CASLDREVTYEQYF
TGTGCCAGCTTGGACAGAGAGGTTACCTACGAGCAGTACTTC
>NA|many|TRBJ1-5|TRBV6-1
CASSEGPGSNQPQHF
TGTGCCAGCAGTGAAGGTCCGGGAAGCAATCAGCCCCAGCATTTT
>NA|NA|TRBJ2-7|TRBV28
CASSTSLERAYEQYF
TGTGCCAGCAGCACCTCGTTAGAGCGGGCCTACGAGCAGTACTTC
>NA|many|TRBJ2-2|TRBV28
CASSALGTLNTGELFF
TGTGCCAGCAGTGCCCTTGGGACACTTAACACCGGGGAGCTGTTTTTT
>NA|few|TRBJ2-2|TRBV29-1
CSVDRYRDGTGELFF
TGCAGCGTTGACCGATACAGGGATGGCACCGGGGAGCTGTTTTTT
>NA|NA|TRBJ2-3|TRBV2
CASSARGQGSTDTQYF
TGTGCCAGCAGTGCTCGGGGCCAGGGTAGCACAGATACGCAGTATTTT
>NA|many|TRBJ2-2|TRBV29-1
CSVEVRGGNTGELFF
TGCAGCGTTGAAGTAAGGGGAGGGAACACCGGGGAGCTGTTTTTT
>TRBD2|NA|TRBJ2-1|TRBV7-9
CASSSSQRELEQFF
TGTGCCAGCAGCTCCTCACAGCGGGAGCTTGAGCAGTTCTTC
>NA|few|TRBJ2-7|TRBV7-9
CASSLDSREQYF
TGTGCCAGCAGCTTAGACAGCCGCGAGCAGTACTTC
>NA|NA|TRBJ1-2|TRBV5-5
CASSFTPTEPNYGYTF
TGTGCCAGCAGCTTTACCCCGACAGAACCCAACTATGGCTACACCTTC
>NA|many|TRBJ2-3|TRBV5-1
CASSLEGRDTGTDTQYF
TGCGCCAGCAGCTTGGAAGGAAGGGACACAGGAACAGATACGCAGTATTTT
>NA|many|TRBJ2-7|TRBV29-1
CSVDTAYEQYF
TGCAGCGTTGATACAGCCTACGAGCAGTACTTC
>NA|NA|TRBJ2-7|TRBV13
CASSPRGVHEQYF
TGTGCCAGCAGCCCGCGTGGGGTCCACGAGCAGTACTTC
>TRBD2|many|TRBJ2-1|TRBV6-2/TRBV6-3
CASRKPLAGGGNEQFF
TGTGCCAGCAGAAAACCACTAGCGGGGGGCGGTAATGAGCAGTTCTTC
>NA|NA|TRBJ1-5|TRBV28
CASTKKAGIGNQPQHF
TGTGCCAGCACCAAAAAGGCAGGGATAGGCAATCAGCCCCAGCATTTT
>NA|many|TRBJ2-3|TRBV6-2/TRBV6-3
CASSPSGDQDTQYF
TGTGCCAGCAGCCCATCTGGAGACCAAGATACGCAGTATTTT
>NA|few|TRBJ2-1|TRBV4-1
CASSPEGIGNEQFF
TGCGCCAGCAGCCCCGAGGGGATCGGCAATGAGCAGTTCTTC
>NA|few|TRBJ1-1|TRBV3-1
CASSQEPDLNTEAFF
TGTGCCAGCAGCCAAGAGCCGGATCTGAACACTGAAGCTTTCTTT
>TRBD1|many|TRBJ2-1|TRBV11-2
CASSHGTGGDEQFF
TGTGCCAGCAGCCATGGGACAGGGGGCGATGAGCAGTTCTTC
>NA|few|TRBJ2-3|TRBV28
CASSRDSWRTDTQYF
TGTGCCAGCAGCCGGGACTCCTGGCGCACAGATACGCAGTATTTT
>NA|NA|TRBJ2-3|TRBV4-2
CASSQALPMSGDTQYF
TGTGCCAGCAGCCAAGCACTCCCCATGTCTGGAGATACGCAGTATTTT
>TRBD2|few|TRBJ2-3|TRBV4-1
CASSQIAGEALDTQYF
TGCGCCAGCAGCCAAATAGCGGGGGAAGCCTTGGATACGCAGTATTTT
>NA|NA|TRBJ2-5|TRBV4-1
CASSQPSLGEETQYF
TGCGCCAGCAGCCAACCCTCCCTCGGTGAAGAGACCCAGTACTTC
>TRBD1|NA|TRBJ2-1|TRBV13
CASRATGSGVYEQFF
TGTGCCAGCAGGGCGACAGGGAGCGGTGTTTATGAGCAGTTCTTC
>NA|many|TRBJ2-3|TRBV28
CASSLSGRATDTQYF
TGTGCCAGCAGTTTATCAGGGCGCGCCACAGATACGCAGTATTTT